The clone carrying this T cell receptor (beta chain) was detected ten times or more. Its antigen is unidentified. The CDR3 is 14 amino acids. Germline V gene data show CDR1 as MNHEY and CDR2 as SVGEGT. The ends were cut back, 2 bases at V and 8 bases at J, with 12 bases in the middle. This record comes from a study of identical twins. General study points: Reduced insertions were recorded for abundant cord blood beta clonotypes, with no such pattern in memory repertoires.

MiXCR, applied by TCRdb to the 5' RACE reads, yields one record per CDR3 protein. The sample lists 420,000 or so distinct CDR3 sequences, approximately 17% occurring once. The sequence came from a man aged 50 to 60 in good health. V usage is TRBV6-2 or TRBV6-3 and J usage is TRBJ1-4; no reliable D call. The specimen sequenced was naive T cells sorted from blood. CDR3 in amino acids: CASSYRVFAEKLFF. DNA for the CDR3: TGTGCCAGCAGTTACCGGGTTTTTGCGGAAAAACTGTTTTTT.